This entry is about one TCR beta chain. Its antigen is not known. These data are taken from a study of T cell responses to AZD1222 COVID-19 vaccine. This CDR3 contains 14 residues. Trimming shortened V by 2 bases and J by 1 base, and 9 bases separated the two germline ends. Germline CDR1 reads PRHDT; CDR2 reads FYEKMQ (reference sequence). Findings of the study overall: Repertoire samples came only from after the peak T cell response. It was only a handful of AZD1222 recipients who were seropositive at baseline. Spike-specific TCR breadth and depth were elevated following two AZD1222 doses.

Assay used: immunoSEQ multiplex PCR; TCRdb lists only in-frame clones, some missing. The sample has under 150,000 clones. The chain joins TRBV13 to TRBJ2-7; TRBD1 is a possible D gene (5 bases). This sequence originates from an adult in good health. Sequencing was done on a sample of peripheral blood. DNA of the CDR3: TGTGCCAGCAGCTTATCAGGGATGTCCTACGAGCAGTACTTC. It encodes CASSLSGMSYEQYF.